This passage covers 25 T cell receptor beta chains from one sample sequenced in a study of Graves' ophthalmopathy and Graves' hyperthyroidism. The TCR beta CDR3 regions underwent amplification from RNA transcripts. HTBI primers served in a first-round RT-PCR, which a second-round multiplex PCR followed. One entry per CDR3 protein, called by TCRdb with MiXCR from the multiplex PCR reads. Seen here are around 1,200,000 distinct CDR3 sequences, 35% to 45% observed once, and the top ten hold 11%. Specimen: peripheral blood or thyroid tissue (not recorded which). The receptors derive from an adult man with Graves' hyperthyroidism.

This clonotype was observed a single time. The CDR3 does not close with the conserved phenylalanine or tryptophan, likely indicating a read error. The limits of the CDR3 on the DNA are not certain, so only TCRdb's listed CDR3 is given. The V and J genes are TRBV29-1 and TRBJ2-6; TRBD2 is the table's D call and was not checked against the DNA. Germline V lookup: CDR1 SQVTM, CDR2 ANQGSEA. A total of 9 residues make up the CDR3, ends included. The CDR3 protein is CSVVSSGTY.

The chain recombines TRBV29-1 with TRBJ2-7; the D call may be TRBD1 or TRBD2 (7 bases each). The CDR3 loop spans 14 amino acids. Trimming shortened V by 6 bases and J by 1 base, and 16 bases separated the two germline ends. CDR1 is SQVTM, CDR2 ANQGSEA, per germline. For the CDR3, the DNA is TGCAGCGTGCGGGGGACAGCCCTATCCTACGAGCAGTACTTC. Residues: CSVRGTALSYEQYF.

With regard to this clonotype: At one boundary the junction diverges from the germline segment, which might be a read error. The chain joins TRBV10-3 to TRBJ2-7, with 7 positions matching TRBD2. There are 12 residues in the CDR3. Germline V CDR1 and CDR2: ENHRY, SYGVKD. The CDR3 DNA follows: TGTGCCAGCAGTGAAGGAGCGGCCGGGGGGTGGTTC. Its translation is CASSEGAAGGWF.

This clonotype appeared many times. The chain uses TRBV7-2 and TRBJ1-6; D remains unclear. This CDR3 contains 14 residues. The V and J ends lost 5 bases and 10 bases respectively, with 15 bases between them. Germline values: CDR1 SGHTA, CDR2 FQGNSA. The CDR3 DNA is TGTGCCAGCAGCGTCGGACTTGGTGGGTCACCCCTCCACTTT. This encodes CASSVGLGGSPLHF. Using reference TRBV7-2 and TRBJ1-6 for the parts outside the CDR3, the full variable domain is GAGVSQSPSNKVTEKGKDVELRCDPISGHTALYWYRQSLGQGLEFLIYFQGNSAPDKSGLPSDRFSAERTGGSVSTLTIQRTQQEDSAVYLCASSVGLGGSPLHFGNGTRLTVT.

DNA of the CDR3: TGTGCCAGCAGTTCAAACCGGGACAGGGACCACGAGCAGTACTTC. Protein sequence: CASSSNRDRDHEQYF. The chain has TRBV12-3 or TRBV12-4 and TRBJ2-7; TRBD1 agrees at 9 bases. This CDR3 has 15 residues. J lost 5 bases, V lost 4 bases, and 9 bases had no gene match.

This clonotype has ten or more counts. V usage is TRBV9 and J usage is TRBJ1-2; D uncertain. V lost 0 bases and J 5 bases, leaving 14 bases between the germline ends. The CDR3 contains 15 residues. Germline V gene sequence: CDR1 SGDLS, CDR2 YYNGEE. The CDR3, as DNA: TGTGCCAGCAGCGTAGCCCAGTATCCAGAATATGGCTACACCTTC. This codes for CASSVAQYPEYGYTF.

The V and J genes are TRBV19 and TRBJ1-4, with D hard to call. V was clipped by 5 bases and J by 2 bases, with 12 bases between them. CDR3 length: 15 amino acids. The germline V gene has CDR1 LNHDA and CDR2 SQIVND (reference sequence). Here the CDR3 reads CASSPLGGTNEKLFF. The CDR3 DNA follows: TGTGCCAGTAGTCCCTTGGGAGGCACTAATGAAAAACTGTTTTTT.

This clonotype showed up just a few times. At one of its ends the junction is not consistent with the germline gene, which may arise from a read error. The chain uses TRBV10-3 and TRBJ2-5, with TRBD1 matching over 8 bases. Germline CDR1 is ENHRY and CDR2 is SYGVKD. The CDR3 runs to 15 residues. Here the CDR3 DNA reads TGTGCCAGCAGTTACCTGTCCAGGGGGCGAGAGACCCAGTACTTC. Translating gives CASSYLSRGRETQYF.

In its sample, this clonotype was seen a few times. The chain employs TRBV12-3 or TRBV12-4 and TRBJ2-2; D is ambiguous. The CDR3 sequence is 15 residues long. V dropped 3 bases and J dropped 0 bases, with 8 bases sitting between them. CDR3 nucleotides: TGTGCCAGCAGTTTTGACGCTACGAACACCGGGGAGCTGTTTTTT. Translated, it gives CASSFDATNTGELFF.

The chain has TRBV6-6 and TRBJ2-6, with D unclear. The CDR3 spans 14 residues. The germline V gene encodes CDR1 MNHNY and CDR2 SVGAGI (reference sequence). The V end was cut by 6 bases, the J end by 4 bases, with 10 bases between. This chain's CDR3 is CASSPSLGANVLTF. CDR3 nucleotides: TGTGCCAGCAGCCCCTCCCTCGGGGCCAACGTCCTGACTTTC.

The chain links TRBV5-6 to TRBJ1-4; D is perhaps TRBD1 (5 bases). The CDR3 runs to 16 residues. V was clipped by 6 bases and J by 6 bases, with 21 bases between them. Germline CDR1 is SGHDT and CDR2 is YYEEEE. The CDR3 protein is CASTEYTRVSHEKLFF. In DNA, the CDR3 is TGTGCCAGCACCGAATACACCAGGGTGTCACATGAAAAACTGTTTTTT.

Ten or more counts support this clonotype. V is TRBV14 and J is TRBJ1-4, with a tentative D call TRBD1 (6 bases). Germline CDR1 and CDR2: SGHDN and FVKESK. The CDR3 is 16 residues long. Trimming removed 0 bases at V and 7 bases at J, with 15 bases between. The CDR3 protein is CASSQELGGLGEKLFF. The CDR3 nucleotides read TGTGCCAGCAGCCAAGAACTCGGGGGGCTTGGTGAAAAACTGTTTTTT.

The CDR3 DNA sequence: TGCGCCAGCAGCCGTTCCATAGATCAGGGAAACACTGAAGCTTTCTTT. Protein: CASSRSIDQGNTEAFF. The gene calls are TRBV4-1 and TRBJ1-1, with D possibly TRBD1 on 5 matching bases. CDR1 MGHRA and CDR2 YSYEKL come from the germline V gene. V lost 4 bases and J lost 2, with 17 bases in between. The CDR3 loop spans 16 amino acids.

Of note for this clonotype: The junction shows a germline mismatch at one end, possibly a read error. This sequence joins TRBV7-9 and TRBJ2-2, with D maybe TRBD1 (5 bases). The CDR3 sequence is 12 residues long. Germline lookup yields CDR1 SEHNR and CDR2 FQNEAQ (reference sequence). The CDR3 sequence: CATSRAYGELFF. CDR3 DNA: TGTGCCACCAGCAGGGCATACGGGGAGCTGTTTTTT.

CDR3 bases: TGCAGTGCTAGAGTTATTAGGGGGCGAGGTGAAAAACTGTTTTTT. It translates to CSARVIRGRGEKLFF. V usage is TRBV20-1 and J usage is TRBJ1-4; TRBD1 matches 7 bases. This CDR3 has 15 residues. Germline V gene sequence: CDR1 DFQATT, CDR2 SNEGSKA (reference sequence). V gave up 1 base and J gave up 7 bases; unmatched junction bases: 9.

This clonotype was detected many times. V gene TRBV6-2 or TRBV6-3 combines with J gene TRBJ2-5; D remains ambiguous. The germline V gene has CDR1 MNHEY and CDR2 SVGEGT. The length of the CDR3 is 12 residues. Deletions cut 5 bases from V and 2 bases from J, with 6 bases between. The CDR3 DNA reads TGTGCCAGCAGTCCCCAGCAAGAGACCCAGTACTTC. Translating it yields CASSPQQETQYF.

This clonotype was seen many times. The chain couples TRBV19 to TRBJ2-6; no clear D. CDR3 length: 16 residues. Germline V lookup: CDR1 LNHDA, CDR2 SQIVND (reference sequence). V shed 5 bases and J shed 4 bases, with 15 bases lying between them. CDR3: CASSALAVAGANVLTF. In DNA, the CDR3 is TGTGCCAGTAGTGCTCTCGCCGTGGCCGGGGCCAACGTCCTGACTTTC.

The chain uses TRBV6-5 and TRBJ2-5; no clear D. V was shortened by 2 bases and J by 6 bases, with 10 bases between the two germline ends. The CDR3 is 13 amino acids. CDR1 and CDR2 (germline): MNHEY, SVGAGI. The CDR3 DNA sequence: TGTGCCAGCAGTTACGGATCGAGACAGACCCAGTACTTC. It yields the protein CASSYGSRQTQYF.

The CDR3 DNA reads TGTGCCAGTAGTCCACGGACAGGAGGCGGCCAGCCCCAGCATTTT. Protein: CASSPRTGGGQPQHF. V gene TRBV19 combines with J gene TRBJ1-5, with TRBD1 identical over 7 bases. V trimming: 5 bases; J trimming: 7 bases; junction bases outside the gene matches: 11. Germline CDR1 and CDR2: LNHDA and SQIVND (reference sequence). This CDR3 is 15 amino acids long. Full variable domain (remainder filled in from reference TRBV19 and TRBJ1-5): DGGITQSPKYLFRKEGQNVTLSCEQNLNHDAMYWYRQDPGQGLRLIYYSQIVNDFQKGDIAEGYSVSREKKESFPLTVTSAQKNPTAFYLCASSPRTGGGQPQHFGDGTRLSIL.

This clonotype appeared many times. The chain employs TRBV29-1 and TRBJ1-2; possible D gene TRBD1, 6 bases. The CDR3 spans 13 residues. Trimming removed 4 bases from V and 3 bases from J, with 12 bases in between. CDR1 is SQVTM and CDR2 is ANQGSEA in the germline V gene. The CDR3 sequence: CSVGGGNYYGYTF. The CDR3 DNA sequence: TGCAGCGTTGGTGGGGGCAACTACTATGGCTACACCTTC.

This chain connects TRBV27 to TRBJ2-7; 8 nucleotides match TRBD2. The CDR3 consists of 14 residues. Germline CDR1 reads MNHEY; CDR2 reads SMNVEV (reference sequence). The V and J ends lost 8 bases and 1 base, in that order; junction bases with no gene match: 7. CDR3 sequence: CASAWTSRSYEQYF. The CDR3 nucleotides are TGTGCCAGCGCCTGGACTAGCCGATCCTACGAGCAGTACTTC.

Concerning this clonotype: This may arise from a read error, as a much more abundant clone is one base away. The CDR3 nucleotides are TGTGCCAGCAGCTCGTCTGAAGTCGATGAAAAACTGGTTTTT. This translates into CASSSSEVDEKLVF. This chain links TRBV7-3 with TRBJ1-4; no reliable D call. Germline CDR1 is SGHTA and CDR2 is FQGTGA. This CDR3 comprises 14 residues.

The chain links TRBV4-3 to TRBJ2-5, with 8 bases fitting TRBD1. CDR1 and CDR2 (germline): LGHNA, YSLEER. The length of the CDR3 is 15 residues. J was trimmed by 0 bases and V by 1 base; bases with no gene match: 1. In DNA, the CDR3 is TGCGCCAGCAGCCAAGGGGACAGGCACCAAGAGACCCAGTACTTC. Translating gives CASSQGDRHQETQYF.

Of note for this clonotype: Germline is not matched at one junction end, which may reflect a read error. The CDR3 loop reads CASSEFGQPNTGELFF. The CDR3 bases are TGTGCCAGCAGTGAATTCGGCCAGCCTAACACCGGGGAGCTGTTTTTT. J is TRBJ2-2 and V is TRBV10-3; D remains unclear. The CDR3 runs 16 residues. Germline CDR1 ENHRY, CDR2 SYGVKD.

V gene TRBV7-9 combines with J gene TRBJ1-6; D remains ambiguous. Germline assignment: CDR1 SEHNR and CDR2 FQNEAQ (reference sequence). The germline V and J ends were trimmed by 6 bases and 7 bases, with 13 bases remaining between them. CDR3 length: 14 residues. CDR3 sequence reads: CASSFSATNSPLHF. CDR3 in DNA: TGTGCCAGCAGTTTTTCGGCGACAAATTCACCCCTCCACTTT.